The next 19 T cell receptor beta chains were all read from a single sample in a study of T-cell memory formation after mild COVID-19. TCRdb called the 5' RACE reads again in MiXCR, with one record for every CDR3 protein. This sample has about 470,000 distinct CDR3 sequences, with 18% found just once. The sequenced sample consisted of PBMCs or a T cell subset sorted from them (not recorded which). The receptor set was obtained from an adult woman who had mild COVID-19 (a few samples of this study predate the infection). Cell type and time point are not known.

The rearrangement joins TRBV27 to TRBJ1-5; 7 nucleotides match TRBD1. There are 19 residues in the CDR3. Germline V lookup: CDR1 MNHEY, CDR2 SMNVEV (reference sequence). The J segment lost 5 bases and the V segment lost 3 bases, leaving 19 bases of the junction unmatched. CDR3 in amino acids: CASSLRRSRGIRTYQPQHF. CDR3 DNA: TGTGCCAGCAGTTTGCGACGGAGCAGGGGGATACGTACGTATCAGCCCCAGCATTTT.

The chain is built from TRBV7-9 and TRBJ2-1; TRBD2 agrees at 9 bases. The V gene's germline CDR1 is SEHNR and CDR2 FQNEAQ (reference sequence). The CDR3 is made up of 16 amino acids. V shed 4 bases and J 2 bases; nucleotides not matched to a gene: 6. The CDR3 reads CASSSIAGEAYNEQFF. The DNA of the CDR3 is TGTGCCAGCAGCTCTATAGCGGGGGAAGCCTACAATGAGCAGTTCTTC.

This chain connects TRBV7-9 to TRBJ2-5; 9 bases align to TRBD1. Per germline, CDR1 SEHNR and CDR2 FQNEAQ (reference sequence). The CDR3 has 15 residues. With V trimmed by 2 bases and J by 1 base, 2 bases remained unmatched. Here the CDR3 reads CASSLRTGAQETQYF. The CDR3 DNA reads as TGTGCCAGCAGCTTACGGACAGGGGCCCAAGAGACCCAGTACTTC.

This clonotype was observed many times. The CDR3 DNA reads as TGTGCCAGCAGACCCTTCGCGGATAGCAATCAGCCCCAGCATTTT. Its protein product is CASRPFADSNQPQHF. The rearrangement joins TRBV6-5 to TRBJ1-5, with D uncertain. The CDR3 has 15 residues. In germline, CDR1 is MNHEY, CDR2 SVGAGI. Trimming stripped 6 bases from V and 0 bases from J, with 12 bases between.

This clonotype has a handful of counts. The chain has TRBV6-2 or TRBV6-3 and TRBJ2-5; 8 bases line up with TRBD1. CDR3 size: 12 residues. The germline CDR1 and CDR2 sequences are MNHEY and SVGEGT. Trimming took 9 bases from V and 4 from J; bases not matched to a gene: 4. The CDR3 sequence: CARRGQGETQYF. The DNA of the CDR3 is TGTGCCAGAAGAGGACAGGGAGAGACCCAGTACTTC.

The rearrangement joins TRBV19 to TRBJ1-5; D is unclear. The CDR3 runs 14 residues. The germline V and J ends were trimmed by 1 base and 6 bases, with 10 bases remaining between them. From germline, CDR1 is LNHDA and CDR2 SQIVND (reference sequence). This CDR3 is CASSIGGLGQPQHF. The CDR3 coding sequence is TGTGCCAGTAGTATAGGCGGGCTCGGTCAGCCCCAGCATTTT.

The chain couples TRBV5-1 to TRBJ2-1; D might be TRBD2 (5 bases). Germline-derived CDR1 and CDR2 are SGHRS and YFSETQ. The CDR3 sequence is 14 residues long. Deletions cut 3 bases from V and 1 base from J, with 8 bases between. CDR3 sequence (DNA): TGCGCCAGCAGCTCGCTAGCTTCCTACAATGAGCAGTTCTTC. Its translation is CASSSLASYNEQFF.

This clonotype occurred a few times. The CDR3 spells CASSLLGWETQYF. CDR3 sequence (DNA): TGTGCCAGCAGTCTACTAGGGTGGGAGACCCAGTACTTC. The gene calls are TRBV27 and TRBJ2-5; weak D call: TRBD2 (5 bases). The germline CDR1 and CDR2 sequences are MNHEY and SMNVEV (reference sequence). CDR3 length: 13 residues. Trimming took 5 bases from V and 5 from J, leaving 12 bases between them.

The J gene is TRBJ2-7, the V gene TRBV5-4; the D gene is possibly TRBD2 (6 bases). The germline V gene has CDR1 SGHNT and CDR2 YYREEE (reference sequence). CDR3 length: 17 amino acids. With 0 bases removed from V and 1 base from J, the gap between germline ends came to 17 bases. The DNA for the CDR3 is TGTGCCAGCAGCTTGGAGCCTCCGGGAGCGAGATCCTACGAGCAGTACTTC. Translation: CASSLEPPGARSYEQYF.

The J gene is TRBJ1-5, the V gene TRBV6-5; no clear D gene. The V gene lost 7 bases and the J gene lost 9 bases, with 4 bases spanning the gap. The CDR3 spans 9 residues. Germline CDR1 and CDR2: MNHEY and SVGAGI. CDR3 loop: CASILPQHF. The CDR3 DNA reads TGTGCCAGCATTCTGCCCCAGCATTTT.

This clonotype was picked up a small number of times. The rearrangement joins TRBV6-1 to TRBJ1-1; D might be TRBD1 (5 bases). This CDR3 contains 13 residues. Germline V gene data show CDR1 as MNHNS and CDR2 as SASEGT. V was cut by 7 bases and J by 5 bases, with 14 bases left in between. For the CDR3, the DNA is TGTGCCAGCAACTCGGGGGGGAGAACTGAAGCTTTCTTT. It is translated as CASNSGGRTEAFF.

This clonotype was counted between two and nine times. The CDR3 DNA reads TGTGCCTGGAGTGGTTATTTGGGCTACACCTTC. Its protein is CAWSGYLGYTF. This chain connects TRBV30 to TRBJ1-2; D is undetermined. Germline V gene lookup returns CDR1 GTSNPN and CDR2 SVGIG (reference sequence). The CDR3 is made up of 11 amino acids. Trimming removed 1 base at V and 8 bases at J, with 8 bases between. The full variable domain, its missing parts supplied by reference TRBV30 and TRBJ1-2, is SQTIHQWPATLVQPVGSPLSLECTVEGTSNPNLYWYRQAAGRGLQLLFYSVGIGQISSEVPQNLSASRPQDRQFILSSKKLLLSDSGFYLCAWSGYLGYTFGSGTRLTVV.

The chain employs TRBV24-1 and TRBJ2-7; D unresolved. CDR1 is KGHDR, CDR2 SFDVKD, per germline. The CDR3 has 14 residues. Deletions cut 3 bases from V and 6 bases from J, with 14 bases between. CDR3 residues: CATSDGPFWAEQYF. The CDR3 coding sequence is TGTGCCACCAGTGATGGGCCCTTCTGGGCCGAGCAGTACTTC.

The chain joins TRBV15 to TRBJ2-7, with TRBD2 matching 7 bases. The CDR3 has 15 amino acids. Germline loops: CDR1 LNHNV, CDR2 YYDKDF (reference sequence). V shed 0 bases and J 6 bases; nucleotides not matched to a gene: 8. The CDR3 here is CATSREGGSVGEQYF. CDR3 nucleotides: TGTGCCACCAGCAGAGAGGGAGGGAGTGTAGGCGAGCAGTACTTC.

V gene TRBV4-1 combines with J gene TRBJ2-3; D is uncertain. V was shortened by 4 bases and J by 10 bases, with 15 bases between the two germline ends. The CDR3 consists of 13 residues. Germline V lookup: CDR1 MGHRA, CDR2 YSYEKL. Here the CDR3 reads CASSPFLIRAQYF. In DNA, the CDR3 is TGCGCCAGCAGCCCATTCTTAATCCGGGCGCAGTATTTT.

The J gene is TRBJ2-4, the V gene TRBV4-1; 8 bases are a match to TRBD2. The CDR3 is 17 amino acids. Germline-derived CDR1 and CDR2 are MGHRA and YSYEKL. V gave up 0 bases and J gave up 6 bases; unmatched junction bases: 10. The CDR3 bases are TGCGCCAGCAGCCAAGAGGACGGGGGGGCTTATGGAAACATTCAGTACTTC. It translates to CASSQEDGGAYGNIQYF.

In this sample, this clonotype turned up many times. This chain uses TRBV5-1 with TRBJ2-1; 10 positions agree with TRBD2. V lost 1 base to trimming and J lost 0 bases; unmatched junction nucleotides: 7. From germline, CDR1 is SGHRS and CDR2 YFSETQ. The CDR3 sequence is 18 residues long. CDR3 DNA: TGCGCCAGCAGCTTGTCTAGCGGGGGACTTAGCTCCTACAATGAGCAGTTCTTC. Its translation is CASSLSSGGLSSYNEQFF.

The chain is built from TRBV20-1 and TRBJ2-7; weak D call: TRBD2 (5 bases). The CDR3 is 13 amino acids. The V gene's germline CDR1 is DFQATT and CDR2 SNEGSKA (reference sequence). The CDR3 DNA follows: TGCAGACTCCGACGGACGGGGACCTACGAGCAGTACTTC. Its protein product is CRLRRTGTYEQYF.

This clonotype came up a few times. The chain combines TRBV20-1 with TRBJ2-7; D is ambiguous. The CDR3 is made up of 13 amino acids. CDR1 and CDR2 from the germline V gene are DFQATT and SNEGSKA (reference sequence). V lost 6 bases to trimming and J lost 2 bases, with 14 bases between them. The CDR3 is CSALGPITYEQYF. CDR3 sequence (DNA): TGCAGTGCCCTCGGACCAATAACCTACGAGCAGTACTTC.